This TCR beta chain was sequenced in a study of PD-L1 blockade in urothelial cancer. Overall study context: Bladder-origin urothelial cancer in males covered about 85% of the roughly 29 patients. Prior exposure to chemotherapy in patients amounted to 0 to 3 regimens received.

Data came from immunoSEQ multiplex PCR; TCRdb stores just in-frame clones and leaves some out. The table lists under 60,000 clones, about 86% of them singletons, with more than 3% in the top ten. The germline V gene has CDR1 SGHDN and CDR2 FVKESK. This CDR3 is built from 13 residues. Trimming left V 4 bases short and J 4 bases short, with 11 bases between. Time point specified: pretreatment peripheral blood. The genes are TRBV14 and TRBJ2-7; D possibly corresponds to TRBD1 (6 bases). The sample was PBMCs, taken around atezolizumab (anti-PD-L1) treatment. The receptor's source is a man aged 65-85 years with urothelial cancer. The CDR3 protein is CASSLGQQYEQYF. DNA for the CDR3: TGTGCCAGCAGCCTTGGACAGCAATACGAGCAGTACTTC.